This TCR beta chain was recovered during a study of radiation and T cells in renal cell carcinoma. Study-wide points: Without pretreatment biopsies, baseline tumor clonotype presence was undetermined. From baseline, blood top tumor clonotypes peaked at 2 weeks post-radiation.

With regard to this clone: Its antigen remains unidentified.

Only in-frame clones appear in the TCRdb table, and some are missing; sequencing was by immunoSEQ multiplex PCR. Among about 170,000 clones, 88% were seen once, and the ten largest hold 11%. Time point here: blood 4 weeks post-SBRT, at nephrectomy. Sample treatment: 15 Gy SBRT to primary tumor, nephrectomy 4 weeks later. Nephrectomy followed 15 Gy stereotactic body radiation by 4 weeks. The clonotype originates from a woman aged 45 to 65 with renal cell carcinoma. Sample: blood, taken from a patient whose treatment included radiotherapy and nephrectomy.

CDR3 protein: CASSIAGSMRTEAFF. CDR3 bases: TGTGCCAGTAGTATAGCAGGTTCGATGAGGACTGAAGCTTTCTTT. The V gene is TRBV19, the J gene TRBJ1-1; unclear D gene. The CDR3 runs to 15 residues. Deletions cut 1 base from V and 5 bases from J, with 14 bases between. Germline V CDR1 and CDR2: LNHDA, SQIVND (reference sequence).